This is a list of T cell receptor beta chains from one sample in a study of blood T cell repertoires in COVID-19. Here immunoSEQ multiplex PCR was the method, and the copy in TCRdb shows in-frame clones only, minus some. The sample holds roughly 670,000 clones, 80% to 90% seen once. Sequenced input: peripheral blood. The receptors shown here come from a woman aged 18-29 years with acute or convalescent COVID-19. CDR3s include the opening cysteine and the closing phenylalanine or tryptophan. D genes are given only for firm matches. For some rows the clone size is stated as once, few or many, or as a class when expanded; others skip it.

D gene,CDR3 length,V gene,J gene,clone size,CDR3 DNA,CDR3 protein
TRBD1,18,TRBV5-1,TRBJ1-1,-,TGCGCCAGCAGCTTGAGGGGTGGATGGACAGGGGAGAACACTGAAGCTTTCTTT,CASSLRGGWTGENTEAFF
-,13,TRBV5-6,TRBJ2-7,-,TGTGCCAGCAGCCTGAGGGACATCATTGAGCAGTACTTC,CASSLRDIIEQYF
TRBD1,17,TRBV5-1,TRBJ1-2,-,TGCGCCAGCAGCTTGGGGGCAGGGGGCGCCGGCGACTATGGCTACACCTTC,CASSLGAGGAGDYGYTF
TRBD1,15,TRBV14,TRBJ2-7,-,TGTGCCAGCAGCCTGGGCACCGGGACAGCATACGAGCAGTACTTC,CASSLGTGTAYEQYF
TRBD1,14,TRBV29-1,TRBJ1-5,few,TGCAGCGTTGCCCGGGACAGGGTCAATCAGCCCCAGCATTTT,CSVARDRVNQPQHF
TRBD1,18,TRBV30,TRBJ2-2,-,TGTGCCTGGTATTTACGAGGACAGGGCAAATTTAACACCGGGGAGCTGTTTTTT,CAWYLRGQGKFNTGELFF
TRBD2,15,TRBV19,TRBJ2-3,-,TGTGCCAGTGGGACTAGCGGGGGGGTAGCAGATACGCAGTATTTT,CASGTSGGVADTQYF
TRBD2,19,TRBV4-1,TRBJ2-2,-,TGCGCCAGCAGCCAAGATTCTGGTAGCGGGGGGGCGTCCGCCGGGGAGCTGTTTTTT,CASSQDSGSGGASAGELFF
-,14,TRBV6-2/TRBV6-3,TRBJ1-2,-,TGTGCCAGCAGTTACTCGAGGCTGAACTATGGCTACACCTTC,CASSYSRLNYGYTF
-,14,TRBV27,TRBJ2-2,-,TGTGCCAGCAGTCCTTATACGAACACCGGGGAGCTGTTTTTT,CASSPYTNTGELFF
TRBD2,17,TRBV14,TRBJ2-3,-,TGTGCCAGCAGCCAGCTTAGCGGGGGCCTGACCACAGATACGCAGTATTTT,CASSQLSGGLTTDTQYF
TRBD1,16,TRBV6-6,TRBJ2-1,-,TGTGCCAGCAGTTACTCGTTGACAGGGGGCGCGGGTGGGCAGTTCTTC,CASSYSLTGGAGGQFF
-,16,TRBV5-1,TRBJ2-3,-,TGCGCCAGCAGCTTGGCTCAGGGTGGCCCCGGAGATACGCAGTATTTT,CASSLAQGGPGDTQYF
-,19,TRBV21-1,TRBJ1-2,-,TGTGCCAGCAGCAAAAAAGCAGGGCCGCTATGGCGAACCAACTATGGCTACACCTTC,CASSKKAGPLWRTNYGYTF
TRBD1,15,TRBV27,TRBJ2-7,-,TGTGCCAGCAGTTTACTAACAGGGGGGAGGTACGAGCAGTACTTC,CASSLLTGGRYEQYF
-,16,TRBV5-1,TRBJ1-2,-,TGCGCCAGCAGCTTGGGGGGACACGGTAAATACTCTGGCTACACCTTC,CASSLGGHGKYSGYTF
TRBD1,13,TRBV27,TRBJ1-2,-,TGTGCCAGCAGTTACAGGGGCTCGCGTGGCTACACCTTC,CASSYRGSRGYTF
-,13,TRBV7-2,TRBJ1-1,-,TGTGCCAGCAGCCGGACAGCGAACACTGAAGCTTTCTTT,CASSRTANTEAFF
-,18,TRBV15,TRBJ2-7,-,TGTGCCACCAGCAGATCAATCTTCGACAGCCTACGACCGTACGAGCAGTACTTC,CATSRSIFDSLRPYEQYF
-,12,TRBV6-5,TRBJ1-2,-,TGTGCCAGCAGGGTCCCGGGGTATGGCTACACCTTC,CASRVPGYGYTF
TRBD1,14,TRBV5-4,TRBJ2-5,once,TGTGCCAGCAGGGCAAGGACAGGGAAAGAGACCCAGTACTTC,CASRARTGKETQYF
-,16,TRBV19,TRBJ2-1,-,TGTGCCAGTAGTAGGGCAACCGAAATCTCCTACAATGAGCAGTTCTTC,CASSRATEISYNEQFF
-,13,TRBV6-5,TRBJ1-6,-,TGTGCCAGAGACAGCTCCTATAATTCACCCCTCCACTTT,CARDSSYNSPLHF
-,16,TRBV18,TRBJ1-1,few,TGTGCCAGCTCACCTAGGAGGGGCAACATGAACACTGAAGCTTTCTTT,CASSPRRGNMNTEAFF
-,16,TRBV23-1,TRBJ1-6,-,TGCGCCAGCAGTCAAGAAGGAGGGTTTTCGGATTCACCCCTCCACTTT,CASSQEGGFSDSPLHF
TRBD1,16,TRBV6-6,TRBJ1-3,-,TGTGCCAGCAGTTATTCCAGGACAGGGGCTGGAAACACCATATATTTT,CASSYSRTGAGNTIYF
-,11,TRBV29-1,TRBJ1-2,-,TGCAGCGCTGAAAGAGCATATGGCTACACCTTC,CSAERAYGYTF
TRBD1,15,TRBV19,TRBJ1-2,-,TGTGCCAGCCAACGGACAGGGGGCTCATGGTATGGCTACACCTTC,CASQRTGGSWYGYTF
-,14,TRBV5-8,TRBJ1-5,-,TGTGCCAGCAGCCGCTCAGGGTCAAATCAGCCCCAGCATTTT,CASSRSGSNQPQHF
TRBD2,14,TRBV27,TRBJ2-1,-,TGTGCCAGCAACATTAGGCGGGGGTACAATGAGCAGTTCTTC,CASNIRRGYNEQFF
-,16,TRBV28,TRBJ2-3,few,TGTGCCAGCACGAAGGGGGGGCCGGAGCAAGCAGATACGCAGTATTTT,CASTKGGPEQADTQYF
-,13,TRBV27,TRBJ2-7,-,TGTGCCAGCAGTTTAGCACAGGGTTACGAGCAGTACTTC,CASSLAQGYEQYF
-,14,TRBV5-1,TRBJ1-2,-,TGCGCCAGCAGCCCCGAGCGGAATCCCTATGGCTACACCTTC,CASSPERNPYGYTF
TRBD1,15,TRBV6-5,TRBJ1-2,-,TGTGCCAGCAGTTACAAGGGACAGGCCAACTATGGCTACACCTTC,CASSYKGQANYGYTF
TRBD2,16,TRBV10-1,TRBJ2-7,-,TGCGCCAGCTGCCAGTGGGGCGGGGGTATCTCCTACGAGCAGTACTTC,CASCQWGGGISYEQYF
-,12,TRBV9,TRBJ1-6,-,TGTGCCAGCAGCGTAGGGACACCACCCCTCCACTTT,CASSVGTPPLHF